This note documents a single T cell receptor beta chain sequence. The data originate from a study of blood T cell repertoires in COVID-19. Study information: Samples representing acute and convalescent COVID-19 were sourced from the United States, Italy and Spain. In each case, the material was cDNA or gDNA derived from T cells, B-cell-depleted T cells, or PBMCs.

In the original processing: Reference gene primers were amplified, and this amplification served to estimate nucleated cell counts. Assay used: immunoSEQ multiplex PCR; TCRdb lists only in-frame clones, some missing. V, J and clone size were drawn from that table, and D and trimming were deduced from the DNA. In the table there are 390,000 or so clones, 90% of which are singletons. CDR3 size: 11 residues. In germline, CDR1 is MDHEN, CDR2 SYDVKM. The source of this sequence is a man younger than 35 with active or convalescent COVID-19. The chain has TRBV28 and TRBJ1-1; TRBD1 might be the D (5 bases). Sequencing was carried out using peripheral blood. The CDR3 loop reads CTLGTATEAFF. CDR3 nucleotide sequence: TGTACGCTTGGGACTGCCACTGAAGCTTTCTTT.